One and the same sample provided the 17 T cell receptor beta chains below, sequenced in a study of regulatory T cells in long-lasting Graves disease. Time point in this sample: newly diagnosed GD, antithyroid drugs for less than 3 months. Extracted PBMC RNA gave rise to the TCR library. Arm-PCR with iRepertoire HTBI primers amplified the CDR3 regions for these TCR beta libraries. MiXCR, applied by TCRdb to the multiplex PCR reads, yields one record per CDR3 protein. In the table there are 240,000 or so distinct CDR3 sequences, around 20% of which are singletons. The sequenced sample was peripheral blood mononuclear cells (PBMCs), obtained at new diagnosis, from a patient treated with antithyroid drugs. These receptors all stem from a female donor with Graves disease.

This clonotype has at least ten counts. The chain links TRBV5-8 to TRBJ1-5; maybe TRBD1 (5 bases). Trimming removed 0 bases from V and 2 bases from J, with 9 bases in between. The length of the CDR3 is 15 residues. Germline CDR1 SGHTS, CDR2 YDEGEE. The CDR3 here is CASSLAGDGNQPQHF. CDR3 nucleotide sequence: TGTGCCAGCAGCTTGGCGGGGGATGGCAATCAGCCCCAGCATTTT.

Points on this clonotype: Given a far larger clone just one base away, this is likely a sequencing read error. V gene TRBV20-1 combines with J gene TRBJ2-7; D uncertain. Germline lookup yields CDR1 DFQATT and CDR2 SNEGSKA (reference sequence). V was shortened by 0 bases and J by 7 bases, with 13 bases between the two germline ends. This CDR3 comprises 13 residues. CDR3 in DNA: TGCAGTGCTAGAGAGTCCACCTACAATGAGCAGTACTTC. This gives the protein CSARESTYNEQYF.

The V and J genes are TRBV30 and TRBJ2-7; D not resolved. In germline, CDR1 is GTSNPN, CDR2 SVGIG (reference sequence). This CDR3 is 11 amino acids long. The V gene lost 1 base and the J gene lost 8 bases, with 9 bases spanning the gap. The CDR3 sequence is CAWSDQNKQYF. DNA of the CDR3: TGTGCCTGGAGTGATCAGAACAAGCAGTACTTC.

This clonotype was counted ten times or more. The chain is built from TRBV11-2 and TRBJ1-2; 9 nucleotides align to TRBD1. The CDR3 spans 14 residues. Unmatched junction bases numbered 7, after V lost 5 bases and J lost 6 bases. The V gene's germline CDR1 is SGHAT and CDR2 FQNNGV. CDR3 loop: CASSQGQGLNGYTF. The DNA of the CDR3 is TGTGCCAGCAGCCAGGGACAGGGATTGAATGGCTACACCTTC.

The sample holds many counts of this clonotype. J is TRBJ1-2 and V is TRBV10-2; D is possibly TRBD1 (5 bases). The CDR3 loop spans 13 amino acids. Trimming took 7 bases from V and 6 from J, leaving 15 bases between them. CDR1 and CDR2 from the germline V gene are WSHSY and SAAADI. CDR3 sequence reads: CASKVSGTDGYTF. The CDR3 DNA reads as TGCGCCAGCAAAGTTTCAGGGACTGATGGCTACACCTTC.

This clonotype has at least ten counts. The CDR3 loop reads CASSWRGSNTEAFF. The CDR3 coding sequence is TGTGCCAGCAGCTGGCGGGGATCGAACACTGAAGCTTTCTTT. V gene TRBV5-5 combines with J gene TRBJ1-1; D call uncertain. Germline V gives CDR1 SGHKS, CDR2 YYEKEE (reference sequence). V shed 3 bases and J shed 1 base, with 10 bases lying between them. This CDR3 has 14 amino acids.

V is TRBV7-6 and J is TRBJ1-1; D is unclear. Germline V gene data show CDR1 as SGHVS and CDR2 as FNYEAQ. Deletions cut 5 bases from V and 1 base from J, with 8 bases between. CDR3 length: 13 residues. CDR3 sequence (DNA): TGTGCCAGCAGCGCGACAAAGAACACTGAAGCTTTCTTT. This sequence encodes CASSATKNTEAFF.

V and J are TRBV29-1 and TRBJ1-1; D ambiguous. The CDR3 loop spans 14 amino acids. V was shortened by 1 base and J by 0 bases, with 9 bases between the two germline ends. Germline V gene lookup returns CDR1 SQVTM and CDR2 ANQGSEA. CDR3 protein: CSVEVRILNTEAFF. The CDR3 DNA follows: TGCAGCGTTGAAGTTAGGATATTGAACACTGAAGCTTTCTTT.

This clonotype was seen only a few times. It differs at one base from a far larger clone, so likely a read error. This chain links TRBV3-1 with TRBJ2-1; TRBD2 matches at 7 bases. TRBJ2-5 explains the end of the DNA better; the J call may be wrong. CDR1 and CDR2 from the germline V gene are LGHDT and YNNKEL (reference sequence). CDR3 size: 12 residues. The CDR3 region has the DNA TGTGTCAGCAGCCAGCGGGGAGAGACCCAGTACTTC. Residues: CVSSQRGETQYF.

CDR3 sequence: CASSQRTGRNIQYF. The CDR3, as DNA: TGCGCCAGCAGCCAACGGACAGGGAGGAACATTCAGTACTTC. V gene TRBV5-1 combines with J gene TRBJ2-4; the match to TRBD1 covers 8 bases. CDR1 and CDR2 from the germline V gene are SGHRS and YFSETQ. The CDR3 covers 14 residues. V lost 4 bases, J lost 7 bases, and 7 bases stayed unmatched.

This clonotype has at least ten counts. The gene calls are TRBV6-1 and TRBJ2-3, with D perhaps TRBD2 (6 bases). This CDR3 spans 14 amino acids. From germline, CDR1 is MNHNS and CDR2 SASEGT. Deletions cut 7 bases from V and 6 bases from J, with 17 bases between. DNA of the CDR3: TGTGCCAGCACACCAGGGACTTTTTTGGATACGCAGTATTTT. Amino acid sequence: CASTPGTFLDTQYF.

V gene TRBV7-2 combines with J gene TRBJ2-5; D could derive from TRBD1 or TRBD2 (5 bases each). CDR1 and CDR2 from the germline V gene are SGHTA and FQGNSA. This CDR3 has 15 amino acids. The ends were cut back, 4 bases at V and 5 bases at J, with 17 bases in the middle. The CDR3 nucleotides read TGTGCCAGCAGCTCGGGGCCCACCGGGGCGGAGACCCAGTACTTC. Translating gives CASSSGPTGAETQYF.

Comment on this clonotype: This sequence may be a read error, since a much larger clone differs from it by one base. The chain is built from TRBV5-6 and TRBJ2-7, with D possibly being TRBD2 (6 bases). There are 15 residues in the CDR3. V was clipped by 0 bases and J by 7 bases, with 17 bases between them. Looked up from germline, CDR1 is SGHDT and CDR2 is YYEEEE. The CDR3 DNA is TGTGCCAGCAGCTTGGTCGGGAGAGCGTACAATGAGCAGTACTTC. Amino acid sequence: CASSLVGRAYNEQYF.

In its sample, this clonotype was seen many times. This chain joins TRBV6-1 and TRBJ2-5; TRBD1 aligns across 8 bases. CDR3 length: 14 residues. Germline assignment: CDR1 MNHNS and CDR2 SASEGT. The V segment lost 3 bases and the J segment 5 bases; nucleotides outside the gene matches: 5. Here the CDR3 reads CASSDDRGLETQYF. CDR3 coding DNA: TGTGCCAGCAGTGACGACAGGGGATTGGAGACCCAGTACTTC.

This clonotype has ten or more counts. The chain recombines TRBV18 with TRBJ2-5; the D is unclear. Germline V CDR1 and CDR2: KGHSH, LQKENI. There are 12 residues in the CDR3. Deletions cut 3 bases from V and 4 bases from J, with 6 bases between. The CDR3: CASSPVGETQYF. As DNA, the CDR3 is TGTGCCAGCTCACCCGTGGGAGAGACCCAGTACTTC.

V is TRBV11-2 and J is TRBJ2-2, with TRBD2 matching over 8 bases. CDR1 is SGHAT, CDR2 FQNNGV, per germline. CDR3 length equals 17 residues. Trimming removed 5 bases from V and 4 bases from J; junction bases left unmatched: 12. CDR3 in DNA: TGTGCCAGCAGCCGCAGCTTCGGGACTAGGGTCACCGGGGAGCTGTTTTTT. The encoded protein is CASSRSFGTRVTGELFF.

This clonotype was recorded many times. This chain's CDR3 is CASSKTSGGAAYNEQFF. The CDR3 region has the DNA TGTGCCAGCAGCAAAACTAGCGGGGGGGCCGCCTACAATGAGCAGTTCTTC. The rearrangement links TRBV3-1 to TRBJ2-1; 13 bases are a match to TRBD2. After removal of 5 bases from V and 2 bases from J, the junction contained 6 bases not matched to a gene. The CDR3 runs to 17 residues. Germline assignment: CDR1 LGHDT and CDR2 YNNKEL (reference sequence).